The 11 T cell receptor beta chains in this list originate from one sample, sequenced in a study of cytomegalovirus exposure and HLA in healthy donors. The PCR had 60 Vbeta and 13 Jbeta primers. The table came from immunoSEQ multiplex PCR; TCRdb's copy has only in-frame clones and leaves some out. The sample records over 120,000 clones, over 80% being singletons. Sequences were obtained from PBMCs. These receptors all stem from a woman between 25 and 40 years old in good health and CMV-seronegative.

The chain links TRBV18 to TRBJ2-7, with 11 bases matching TRBD1. Trimming at V came to 4 bases and at J to 9 bases, leaving 5 bases not matched to a gene. CDR1 is KGHSH, CDR2 LQKENI, per germline. CDR3 length: 13 amino acids. CDR3 loop: CASSLGQGAAQYF. The CDR3 DNA reads as TGTGCCAGCTCACTAGGACAGGGGGCAGCGCAGTACTTC. The full variable domain, completed using reference TRBV18 and TRBJ2-7, is NAGVMQNPRHLVRRRGQEARLRCSPMKGHSHVYWYRQLPEEGLKFMVYLQKENIIDESGMPKERFSAEFPKEGPSILRIQQVVRGDSAAYFCASSLGQGAAQYFGPGTRLTVT.

The V call is TRBV10-1, the J call TRBJ2-3; perhaps TRBD1 as D (5 bases). The germline V gene encodes CDR1 WNHNN and CDR2 SYGVQD (reference sequence). The ends were cut back, 5 bases at V and 2 bases at J, with 17 bases in the middle. The CDR3 contains 16 residues. In DNA form, the CDR3 reads TGCGCCAGCAGTACAGGAGCCGCTTTCTACACAGATACGCAGTATTTT. Protein sequence: CASSTGAAFYTDTQYF.

This clone came up a few times. The rearrangement links TRBV19 to TRBJ2-1; D is perhaps TRBD1 (6 bases). Germline loops: CDR1 LNHDA, CDR2 SQIVND (reference sequence). The CDR3 is 16 residues long. Trimming removed 5 bases from V and 3 bases from J, with 17 bases in between. CDR3 amino acids: CASSPPPTGSYNEQFF. In DNA, the CDR3 is TGTGCCAGTAGTCCACCTCCAACAGGGAGCTACAATGAGCAGTTCTTC.

This clone was seen a handful of times. V and J are TRBV5-4 and TRBJ2-7, with 10 nucleotides matching TRBD1. This CDR3 region has 15 residues. Trimming removed 4 bases from V and 3 bases from J; junction bases left unmatched: 7. The germline V gene has CDR1 SGHNT and CDR2 YYREEE (reference sequence). The CDR3 DNA is TGTGCCAGCAGCCAAGACAGGGGGCCGGGCTACGAGCAGTACTTC. Translation gives CASSQDRGPGYEQYF.

The genes are TRBV4-1 and TRBJ1-5; D gene unclear. Germline V lookup: CDR1 MGHRA, CDR2 YSYEKL. With 0 bases removed from V and 9 bases from J, the gap between germline ends came to 18 bases. The CDR3 runs to 16 residues. CDR3 region: CASSQDFSMSPRPQHF. The DNA for the CDR3 is TGCGCCAGCAGCCAAGATTTTTCTATGTCGCCGCGGCCCCAGCATTTT.

The chain combines TRBV11-2 with TRBJ2-7; 8 nucleotides line up with TRBD1. CDR3 size: 15 residues. V shed 1 base and J 0 bases; nucleotides not matched to a gene: 2. Germline CDR1 and CDR2: SGHAT and FQNNGV. The CDR3 nucleotides are TGTGCCAGCAGCTTAGGGACAGGGTCCTCCTACGAGCAGTACTTC. This gives the protein CASSLGTGSSYEQYF.

This clone appeared a single time. This chain joins TRBV7-9 and TRBJ2-7; maybe TRBD1 (6 bases). Trimming stripped 1 base from V and 3 bases from J, with 13 bases between. Germline CDR1 is SEHNR and CDR2 is FQNEAQ (reference sequence). CDR3 length: 15 amino acids. CDR3 region: CASSLGGHRYYEQYF. The CDR3 DNA is TGTGCCAGCAGCTTAGGGGGACACCGTTACTACGAGCAGTACTTC.

This sequence joins TRBV2 and TRBJ1-1; TRBD1 is a possible D gene (6 bases). The V end was cut by 5 bases, the J end by 4 bases, with 8 bases between. The germline gives CDR1 SNHLY, CDR2 FYNNEI. CDR3 length equals 12 residues. In DNA, the CDR3 is TGTGCCAGCAGTACAGGGTTCACTGAAGCTTTCTTT. Translation: CASSTGFTEAFF.

The V and J genes are TRBV19 and TRBJ1-2, with D possibly TRBD1 on 5 matching bases. The length of the CDR3 is 14 residues. The ends were cut back, 7 bases at V and 3 bases at J, with 15 bases in the middle. Germline-derived CDR1 and CDR2 are LNHDA and SQIVND (reference sequence). This CDR3 is CASTHWGEYYGYTF. CDR3 nucleotides: TGTGCCAGTACTCATTGGGGCGAGTACTATGGCTACACCTTC.

The CDR3 bases are TGTGCCAGCAGTAACCAGGGGACGAGGGACTATGGCTACACCTTC. Translating gives CASSNQGTRDYGYTF. The V and J genes are TRBV2 and TRBJ1-2, with D possibly TRBD1 on 6 matching bases. Germline CDR1 and CDR2: SNHLY and FYNNEI. The V and J ends lost 5 bases and 3 bases respectively, with 16 bases between them. The CDR3 contains 15 residues.

V is TRBV11-2 and J is TRBJ1-2; 10 bases are a match to TRBD1. V dropped 7 bases and J dropped 4; count of bases not matched to a gene: 9. Germline assignment: CDR1 SGHAT and CDR2 FQNNGV. This CDR3 is built from 15 residues. CDR3 sequence (DNA): TGTGCCAGCAACCCTTTGGGACAGGGGCCCTATGGCTACACCTTC. This codes for CASNPLGQGPYGYTF. The full variable domain, rest sourced from reference TRBV11-2 and TRBJ1-2, is EAGVAQSPRYKIIEKRQSVAFWCNPISGHATLYWYQQILGQGPKLLIQFQNNGVVDDSQLPKDRFSAERLKGVDSTLKIQPAKLEDSAVYLCASNPLGQGPYGYTFGSGTRLTVV.